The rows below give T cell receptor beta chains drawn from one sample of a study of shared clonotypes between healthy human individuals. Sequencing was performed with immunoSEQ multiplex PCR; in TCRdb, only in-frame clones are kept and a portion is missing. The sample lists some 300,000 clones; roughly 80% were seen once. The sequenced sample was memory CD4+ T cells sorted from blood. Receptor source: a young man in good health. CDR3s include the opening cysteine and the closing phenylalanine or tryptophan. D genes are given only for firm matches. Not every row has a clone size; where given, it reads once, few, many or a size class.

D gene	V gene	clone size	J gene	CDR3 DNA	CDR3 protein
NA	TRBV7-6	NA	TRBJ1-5	TGTGCCAGCAGCTTAGCGGGTTCAGGAAGCAATCAGCCCCAGCATTTT	CASSLAGSGSNQPQHF
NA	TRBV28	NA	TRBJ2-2	TGTGCCAGCACGCGCTCCAGGGGGGGGACTAGACCCACCGGGGAGCTGTTTTTT	CASTRSRGGTRPTGELFF
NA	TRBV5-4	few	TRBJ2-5	TGTGCCAGCAGCTTGCCCAAAGAGACCCAGTACTTC	CASSLPKETQYF
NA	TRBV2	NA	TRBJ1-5	TGTGCCAGCAGTGACGGACCGCAAGTAAAGCCCCAGCATTTT	CASSDGPQVKPQHF
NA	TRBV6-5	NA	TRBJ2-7	TGTGCCAGCAGTTACTCTTTAACGGGGGGCCCCTACGAGCAGTACTTC	CASSYSLTGGPYEQYF
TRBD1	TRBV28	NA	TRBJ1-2	TGTGCCAGCAGTTCCCGGGACAGGGTCGATAGCCATGGCTACACCTTC	CASSSRDRVDSHGYTF
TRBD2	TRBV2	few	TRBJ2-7	TGTGCCAGCAGTCGACACGGGACTAGCGGTGTGTGGCAGTACTTC	CASSRHGTSGVWQYF
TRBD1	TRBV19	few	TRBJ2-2	TGTGCCAGTAGCAGAAGACAGGGTGTTAGAACCGGGGAGCTGTTTTTT	CASSRRQGVRTGELFF
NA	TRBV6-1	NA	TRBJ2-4	TGTGCCAGCAGTGAGGCAGGGTTCCAAAACATTCAGTACTTC	CASSEAGFQNIQYF
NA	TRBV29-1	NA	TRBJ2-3	TGCAGCGTTGAAGGGGGAAAGATCTCTTTGGTCGGGCCAGATACGCAGTATTTT	CSVEGGKISLVGPDTQYF
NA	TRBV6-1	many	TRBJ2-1	TGTGCCAGCAGCCCTAAGGGTGTCTACAATGAGCAGTTCTTC	CASSPKGVYNEQFF
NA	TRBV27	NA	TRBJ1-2	TGTGCCAGCAGTACCACCGGGGCAGTCGGCTACACCTTC	CASSTTGAVGYTF
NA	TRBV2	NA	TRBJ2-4	TGTGCCAGCAGTGGCGGGCGGACCGAAAACATTCAGTACTTC	CASSGGRTENIQYF
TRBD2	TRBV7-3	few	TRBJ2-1	TGTGCCAGCAGCTTATCGGCTAGCGGGATTGGTGAGCAGTTCTTC	CASSLSASGIGEQFF
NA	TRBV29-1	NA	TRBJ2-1	TGCAGCGTTGCTCCCGAATACAATGAGCAGTTCTTC	CSVAPEYNEQFF
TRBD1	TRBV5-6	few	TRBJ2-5	TGTGCCAGCAGCCTCAGGACAGGGGAGACCCAGTACTTC	CASSLRTGETQYF
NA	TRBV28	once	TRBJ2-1	TGTGCCAGCAGTTTAGGCCAAAGGGTGCACAATGAGCAGTTCTTC	CASSLGQRVHNEQFF
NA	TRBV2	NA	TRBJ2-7	TGTGCCAGCAGTGATTGGGGGGTATCCTACGAGCAGTACTTC	CASSDWGVSYEQYF
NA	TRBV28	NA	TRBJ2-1	TGTGCCAGCAGTTTAGGCGGGAACCCCTCCTACAATGAGCAGTTCTTC	CASSLGGNPSYNEQFF
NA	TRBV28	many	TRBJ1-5	TGTGCCAGCAGTTGGAGGTCAGGTGGGCAGCCCCAGCATTTT	CASSWRSGGQPQHF
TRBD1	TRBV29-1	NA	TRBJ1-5	TGCAGCGTCGAGACAGGGGGAGATCAGCCCCAGCATTTT	CSVETGGDQPQHF
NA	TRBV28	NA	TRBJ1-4	TGTGCCAGCAGCTGGGCCGGCGGGGATAGTGAAAAACTGTTTTTT	CASSWAGGDSEKLFF